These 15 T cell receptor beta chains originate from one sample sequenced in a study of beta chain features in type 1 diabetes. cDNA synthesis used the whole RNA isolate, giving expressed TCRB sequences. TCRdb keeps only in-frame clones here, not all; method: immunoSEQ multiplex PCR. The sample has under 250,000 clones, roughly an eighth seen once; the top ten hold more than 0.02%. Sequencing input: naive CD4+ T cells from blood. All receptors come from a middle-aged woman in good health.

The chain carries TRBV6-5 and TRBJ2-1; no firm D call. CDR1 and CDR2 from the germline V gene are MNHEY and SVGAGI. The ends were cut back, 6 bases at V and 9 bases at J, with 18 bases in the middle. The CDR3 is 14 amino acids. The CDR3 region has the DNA TGTGCCAGCAGGCCGTTTTTGGTTGGCAGTGAGCAGTTCTTC. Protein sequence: CASRPFLVGSEQFF.

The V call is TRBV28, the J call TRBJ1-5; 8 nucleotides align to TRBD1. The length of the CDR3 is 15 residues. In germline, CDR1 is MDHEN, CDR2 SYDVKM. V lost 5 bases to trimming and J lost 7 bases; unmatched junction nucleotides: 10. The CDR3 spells CASSPDTGGEQPQHF. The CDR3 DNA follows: TGTGCCAGCAGTCCAGACACAGGGGGAGAACAGCCCCAGCATTTT. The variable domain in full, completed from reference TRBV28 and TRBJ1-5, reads DVKVTQSSRYLVKRTGEKVFLECVQDMDHENMFWYRQDPGLGLRLIYFSYDVKMKEKGDIPEGYSVSREKKERFSLILESASTNQTSMYLCASSPDTGGEQPQHFGDGTRLSIL.

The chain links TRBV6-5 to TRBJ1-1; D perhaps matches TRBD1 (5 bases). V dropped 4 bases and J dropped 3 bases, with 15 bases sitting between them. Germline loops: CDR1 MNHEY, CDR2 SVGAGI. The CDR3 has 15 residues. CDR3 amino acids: CASSLRAGGDTEAFF. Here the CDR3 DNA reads TGTGCCAGCAGTTTACGTGCGGGGGGGGACACTGAAGCTTTCTTT.

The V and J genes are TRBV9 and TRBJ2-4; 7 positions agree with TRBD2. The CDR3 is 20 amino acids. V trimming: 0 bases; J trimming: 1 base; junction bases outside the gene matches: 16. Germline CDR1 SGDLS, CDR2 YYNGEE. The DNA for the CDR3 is TGTGCCAGCAGCGTAGCTCCCGGGTCGGGGGGTCAGTTGGCCAAAAACATTCAGTACTTC. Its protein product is CASSVAPGSGGQLAKNIQYF.

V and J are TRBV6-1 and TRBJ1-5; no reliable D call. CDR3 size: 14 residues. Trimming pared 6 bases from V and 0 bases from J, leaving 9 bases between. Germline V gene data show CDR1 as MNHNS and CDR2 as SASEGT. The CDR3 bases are TGTGCCAGCAGAGAGGGATATAGCAATCAGCCCCAGCATTTT. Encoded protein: CASREGYSNQPQHF.

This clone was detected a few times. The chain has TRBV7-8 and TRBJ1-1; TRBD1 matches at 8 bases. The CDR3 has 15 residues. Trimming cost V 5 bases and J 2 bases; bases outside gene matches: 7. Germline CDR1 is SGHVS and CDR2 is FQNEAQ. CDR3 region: CASSPLDRVNTEAFF. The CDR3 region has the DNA TGTGCCAGCAGCCCGCTGGACAGGGTAAACACTGAAGCTTTCTTT.

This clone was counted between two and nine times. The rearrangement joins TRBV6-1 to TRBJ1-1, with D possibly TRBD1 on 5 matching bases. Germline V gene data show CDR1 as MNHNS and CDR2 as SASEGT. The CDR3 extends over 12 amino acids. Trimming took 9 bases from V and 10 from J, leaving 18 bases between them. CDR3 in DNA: TGTGCCAGTGGGGACGGAGGGCGTCTAGCTTTCTTT. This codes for CASGDGGRLAFF.

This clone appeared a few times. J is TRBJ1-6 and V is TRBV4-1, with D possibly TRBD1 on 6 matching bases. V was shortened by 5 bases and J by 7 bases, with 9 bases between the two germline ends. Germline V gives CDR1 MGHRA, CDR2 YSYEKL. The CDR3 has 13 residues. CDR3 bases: TGCGCCAGCAGCGCAGGGGCGAATTCACCCCTCCACTTT. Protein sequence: CASSAGANSPLHF.

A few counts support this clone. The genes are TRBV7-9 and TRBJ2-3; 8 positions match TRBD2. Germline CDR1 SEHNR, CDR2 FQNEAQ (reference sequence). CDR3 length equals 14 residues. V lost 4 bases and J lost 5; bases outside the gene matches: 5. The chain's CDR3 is CASSSTSGGDTQYF. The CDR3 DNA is TGTGCCAGCAGCTCTACTAGCGGTGGAGATACGCAGTATTTT.

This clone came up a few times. The DNA of the CDR3 is TGCGCCAGCAGCTCCAACAGGGACCGTGCTTTCTTT. Translating it yields CASSSNRDRAFF. The chain has TRBV5-1 and TRBJ1-1; possible D gene TRBD1, 6 bases. Germline V CDR1 and CDR2: SGHRS, YFSETQ. The CDR3 totals 12 residues. V lost 3 bases and J 11 bases, leaving 14 bases between the germline ends.

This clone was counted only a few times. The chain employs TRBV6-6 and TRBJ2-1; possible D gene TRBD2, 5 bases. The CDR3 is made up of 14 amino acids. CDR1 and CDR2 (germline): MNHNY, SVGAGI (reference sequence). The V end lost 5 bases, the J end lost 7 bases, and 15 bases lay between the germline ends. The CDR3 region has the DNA TGTGCCAGCAGTACCCGGCGAACGGGGAATGAGCAGTTCTTC. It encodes CASSTRRTGNEQFF.

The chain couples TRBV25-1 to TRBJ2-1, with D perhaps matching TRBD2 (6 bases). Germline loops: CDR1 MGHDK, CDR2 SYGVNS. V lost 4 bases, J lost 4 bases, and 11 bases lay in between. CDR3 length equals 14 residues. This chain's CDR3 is CASSGRAAYNEQFF. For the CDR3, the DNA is TGTGCCAGCAGTGGGAGGGCAGCTTACAATGAGCAGTTCTTC.

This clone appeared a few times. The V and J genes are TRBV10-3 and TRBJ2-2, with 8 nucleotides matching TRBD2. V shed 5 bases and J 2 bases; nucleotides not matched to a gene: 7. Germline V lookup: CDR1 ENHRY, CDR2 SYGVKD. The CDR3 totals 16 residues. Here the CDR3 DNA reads TGTGCCATCAGTACCTCCAGGACTAGCAACACCGGGGAGCTGTTTTTT. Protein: CAISTSRTSNTGELFF.

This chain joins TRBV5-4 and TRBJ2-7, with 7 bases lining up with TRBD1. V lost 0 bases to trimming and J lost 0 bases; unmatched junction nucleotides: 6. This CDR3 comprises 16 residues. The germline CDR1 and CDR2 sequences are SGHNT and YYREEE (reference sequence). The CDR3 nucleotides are TGTGCCAGCAGCTTGGCCCCAGGGGGAGTCTCCTACGAGCAGTACTTC. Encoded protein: CASSLAPGGVSYEQYF.

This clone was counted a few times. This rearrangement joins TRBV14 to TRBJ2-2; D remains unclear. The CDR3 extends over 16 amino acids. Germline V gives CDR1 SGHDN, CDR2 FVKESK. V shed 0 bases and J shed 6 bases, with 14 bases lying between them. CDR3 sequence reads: CASSQEFGFEAGELFF. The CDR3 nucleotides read TGTGCCAGCAGCCAAGAGTTTGGCTTCGAGGCCGGGGAGCTGTTTTTT.